One T cell receptor (beta chain) is described in this entry. The antigen remains undetermined. This sample is part of a study of cytomegalovirus exposure and HLA in healthy donors. Study-wide context: Within an early data release were 85 million or so unique TCRs drawn from HLA-typed donors.

PCR involved 60 Vbeta and 13 Jbeta primers. TCRdb's table, derived via immunoSEQ multiplex PCR, lists solely in-frame clones and lacks some. The sample includes approximately 100,000 clones, roughly 70% of them seen just once. The study, taken as a whole, reports: Donors were assumed by presence/absence analyses to have roughly uniform sequencing depth. Reports indicate that TCR beta sequences accurately predicted the HLA-A and HLA-B alleles of most subjects.

CDR3 length: 11 amino acids. Deletions cut 3 bases from V and 8 bases from J, with 6 bases between. CDR1 SGHNT and CDR2 YYREEE come from the germline V gene (reference sequence). The rearrangement links TRBV5-4 to TRBJ2-1; D perhaps matches TRBD2 (6 bases). The specimen was PBMCs. The source of this sequence is a man aged 40-55 years in good health and CMV-seropositive. CDR3 nucleotides: TGTGCCAGCAGCTGGAGGGATGAGCAGTTCTTC. This codes for CASSWRDEQFF.